This TCR beta chain emerged from a study of T cell responses to AZD1222 COVID-19 vaccine. Trimming removed 0 bases at V and 4 bases at J, with 10 bases between. Germline loops: CDR1 KGHSH, CDR2 LQKENI. This CDR3 contains 15 residues. Only in-frame clones appear in the TCRdb table, and some are missing; sequencing was by immunoSEQ multiplex PCR. The sample lists some 130,000 clones; 92% were seen once. This sequence originates from an adult in good health. The sample in question was peripheral blood, obtained on day 0 of AZD1222 vaccination. J is TRBJ1-3 and V is TRBV18; D gene uncertain. CDR3: CASSPPGVFGNTIYF. CDR3 bases: TGTGCCAGCTCACCACCGGGTGTATTCGGAAACACCATATATTTT.